One sample yielded the 25 T cell receptor beta chains listed below, sequenced in a study of shared clonotypes between healthy human individuals. Using immunoSEQ multiplex PCR, the repertoire was profiled, and TCRdb retains in-frame clones only, with some absent. The sample lists 450,000 to 550,000 clones; 60% to 85% were seen once. The source material was PBMCs. Receptors were obtained from a woman between 35 and 50 years old in good health. Some clones in this sample may be carry-over from other donors' samples.

This clone was detected ten times or more. The chain is built from TRBV6-1 and TRBJ2-7; no reliable D call. The CDR3 length is 11 residues. Trimming pared 3 bases from V and 4 bases from J, leaving 4 bases between. Germline assignment: CDR1 MNHNS and CDR2 SASEGT. Here the CDR3 reads CASSDRYEQYF. The CDR3 nucleotides read TGTGCCAGCAGTGATAGGTACGAGCAGTACTTC.

This rearrangement joins TRBV28 to TRBJ2-5, with 8 bases fitting TRBD2. TRBJ2-7 matches the DNA end more closely, so the J call is doubtful. The CDR3 is 16 amino acids. CDR1 MDHEN and CDR2 SYDVKM come from the germline V gene. The chain's CDR3 is CASSLGVAGPSYEQYF. The CDR3 DNA follows: TGTGCCAGCAGTTTAGGGGTAGCGGGACCTTCCTACGAGCAGTACTTC.

The V and J genes are TRBV6-5 and TRBJ1-1, with a possible D match to TRBD1 (6 bases). The V end was cut by 6 bases, the J end by 0 bases, with 11 bases between. The length of the CDR3 is 14 residues. The germline CDR1 and CDR2 sequences are MNHEY and SVGAGI. In DNA form, the CDR3 reads TGTGCCAGCAGCAAGGACAGCTTGAACACTGAAGCTTTCTTT. It encodes CASSKDSLNTEAFF.

For this clone: This CDR3 is also generated by other DNA sequences in the sample. This chain uses TRBV19 with TRBJ2-3; D possibly matches TRBD1 or TRBD2 (5 bases each). The CDR3 loop spans 14 amino acids. Germline values: CDR1 LNHDA, CDR2 SQIVND (reference sequence). V was shortened by 5 bases and J by 0 bases, with 9 bases between the two germline ends. The CDR3 region has the DNA TGTGCCAGTAGTCAGGGACCGAGCACAGATACGCAGTATTTT. The encoded protein is CASSQGPSTDTQYF.

The chain joins TRBV4-3 to TRBJ2-2; perhaps TRBD2 as D (7 bases). Trimming left V 3 bases short and J 6 bases short, with 20 bases between. Per germline, CDR1 LGHNA and CDR2 YSLEER. The CDR3 runs 17 residues. The CDR3 sequence is CASSQRAGAVKPGELFF. In nucleotides, the CDR3 is TGCGCCAGCAGCCAGAGGGCGGGGGCGGTTAAGCCCGGGGAGCTGTTTTTT.

The genes are TRBV4-3 and TRBJ2-3; 10 nucleotides align to TRBD2. This CDR3 comprises 17 residues. CDR1 and CDR2 from the germline V gene are LGHNA and YSLEER. The V segment lost 0 bases and the J segment 6 bases; nucleotides outside the gene matches: 9. This CDR3 reads CASSQDLLAGASDTQYF. Written as DNA, the CDR3 is TGCGCCAGCAGCCAAGACCTCCTAGCGGGGGCATCTGATACGCAGTATTTT.

V and J are TRBV5-1 and TRBJ2-7, with 12 positions matching TRBD1. This CDR3 contains 17 residues. The germline V gene has CDR1 SGHRS and CDR2 YFSETQ. V trimming: 4 bases; J trimming: 4 bases; junction bases outside the gene matches: 12. CDR3 in DNA: TGCGCCAGCAGCCCGAACCCGGGACAGGGGGCCTCGTACGAGCAGTACTTC. Translating gives CASSPNPGQGASYEQYF.

J is TRBJ2-7 and V is TRBV29-1; D not resolved. The CDR3 extends over 13 amino acids. CDR1 is SQVTM and CDR2 is ANQGSEA in the germline V gene. The germline V and J ends were trimmed by 4 bases and 5 bases, with 15 bases remaining between them. CDR3 loop: CSVGLGRGNEQYF. DNA for the CDR3: TGCAGCGTTGGTCTGGGCCGCGGAAACGAGCAGTACTTC.

This clone came up once. The V call is TRBV27, the J call TRBJ1-1, with TRBD1 matching over 7 bases. Per germline, CDR1 MNHEY and CDR2 SMNVEV (reference sequence). With V trimmed by 4 bases and J by 6 bases, 11 bases remained unmatched. The CDR3 loop spans 15 amino acids. In DNA form, the CDR3 reads TGTGCCAGCAGTTCGCTGGACAGGCTTGGGGCTGAAGCTTTCTTT. Translation gives CASSSLDRLGAEAFF.

V and J are TRBV5-8 and TRBJ2-1; 8 nucleotides align to TRBD1. V gave up 4 bases and J gave up 13 bases; unmatched junction bases: 10. Germline V gene sequence: CDR1 SGHTS, CDR2 YDEGEE. The CDR3 runs to 13 residues. The chain's CDR3 is CASSPRDRRFQFF. CDR3 bases: TGTGCCAGCAGCCCCAGGGACAGGCGGTTCCAGTTCTTC.

This sequence joins TRBV18 and TRBJ2-1; 10 nucleotides match TRBD1. From germline, CDR1 is KGHSH and CDR2 LQKENI. The CDR3 is 16 residues long. The V segment lost 3 bases and the J segment 4 bases; nucleotides outside the gene matches: 6. Written as DNA, the CDR3 is TGTGCCAGCTCACCCGCGAGACAGGGGGCATACAATGAGCAGTTCTTC. This sequence encodes CASSPARQGAYNEQFF.

This sequence joins TRBV7-3 and TRBJ2-7, with D hard to call. V dropped 0 bases and J dropped 4 bases, with 7 bases sitting between them. Germline CDR1 SGHTA, CDR2 FQGTGA. The CDR3 contains 13 residues. The CDR3 DNA reads TGTGCCAGCAGCTTAACCTCCGGTTACGAGCAGTACTTC. Its translation is CASSLTSGYEQYF.

This chain joins TRBV4-2 and TRBJ2-7, with 7 bases fitting TRBD1. The junction had 11 bases not matched to a gene; V was cut back by 0 bases and J by 0 bases. The germline CDR1 and CDR2 sequences are LGHNA and YNFKEQ. The CDR3 sequence is 18 residues long. DNA of the CDR3: TGTGCCAGCAGCCAAGAAGAGGAAAAGGGGGCACCCTCCTACGAGCAGTACTTC. Translation: CASSQEEEKGAPSYEQYF.

This clone was detected once. The chain is built from TRBV6-5 and TRBJ2-3, with D tentatively TRBD1 (6 bases). This CDR3 is 12 amino acids long. CDR1 and CDR2 from the germline V gene are MNHEY and SVGAGI. Trimming removed 6 bases at V and 4 bases at J, with 8 bases between. In DNA, the CDR3 is TGTGCCAGCAGAGACAGGTCAGATACGCAGTATTTT. It codes for CASRDRSDTQYF.

The chain recombines TRBV4-3 with TRBJ1-5, with TRBD1 as a possible D gene (5 bases). The germline V and J ends were trimmed by 0 bases and 1 base, with 19 bases remaining between them. CDR1 is LGHNA, CDR2 YSLEER, per germline. CDR3 size: 19 residues. This chain's CDR3 is CASSQEAPRGRGSNQPQHF. The DNA of the CDR3 is TGCGCCAGCAGCCAAGAAGCACCTCGGGGACGGGGGAGCAATCAGCCCCAGCATTTT.

The chain couples TRBV28 to TRBJ1-1, with TRBD1 identical over 7 bases. The germline gives CDR1 MDHEN, CDR2 SYDVKM. V was clipped by 5 bases and J by 1 base; unmatched bases: 7. The CDR3 runs to 15 residues. Here the CDR3 reads CASSPTGAGNTEAFF. Written as DNA, the CDR3 is TGTGCCAGCAGTCCAACAGGGGCGGGGAACACTGAAGCTTTCTTT.

This clone was observed a handful of times. The chain couples TRBV28 to TRBJ1-1; unclear D gene. With 5 bases removed from V and 2 bases from J, the gap between germline ends came to 6 bases. This CDR3 is 12 amino acids long. Germline V gene sequence: CDR1 MDHEN, CDR2 SYDVKM. The CDR3 DNA is TGTGCCAGCAGTCCCCACAACACTGAAGCTTTCTTT. Translation gives CASSPHNTEAFF.

V usage is TRBV28 and J usage is TRBJ2-7; D might be TRBD2 (7 bases). The V end lost 6 bases, the J end lost 4 bases, and 13 bases lay between the germline ends. CDR1 is MDHEN and CDR2 is SYDVKM in the germline V gene. The CDR3 covers 13 residues. CDR3 residues: CASSTRGPYEQYF. The CDR3 DNA follows: TGTGCCAGCAGCACGCGGGGGCCTTACGAGCAGTACTTC. The whole variable domain, remainder taken from reference TRBV28 and TRBJ2-7, is DVKVTQSSRYLVKRTGEKVFLECVQDMDHENMFWYRQDPGLGLRLIYFSYDVKMKEKGDIPEGYSVSREKKERFSLILESASTNQTSMYLCASSTRGPYEQYFGPGTRLTVT.

V usage is TRBV2 and J usage is TRBJ2-2; 7 nucleotides line up with TRBD1. The V segment lost 3 bases and the J segment 3 bases; nucleotides outside the gene matches: 7. CDR1 SNHLY and CDR2 FYNNEI come from the germline V gene. The CDR3 runs to 16 residues. CDR3 region: CASSEMRGRYTGELFF. In DNA, the CDR3 is TGTGCCAGCAGTGAGATGAGGGGGCGATACACCGGGGAGCTGTTTTTT.

With respect to this clone: At the DNA level, this CDR3 is encoded by other sequences in the same sample as well. This chain joins TRBV7-9 and TRBJ2-7; either TRBD1 or TRBD2 may supply D (5 bases each). This CDR3 contains 15 residues. Germline loops: CDR1 SEHNR, CDR2 FQNEAQ (reference sequence). Trimming cost V 0 bases and J 2 bases, with 11 bases left between them. CDR3 amino acids: CASSLAGTEAYEQYF. CDR3 nucleotides: TGTGCCAGCAGCTTAGCCGGGACCGAGGCCTACGAGCAGTACTTC.

The rearrangement uses TRBV7-8 and TRBJ2-7; maybe TRBD2 (5 bases). V lost 2 bases and J lost 3, with 11 bases in between. Germline assignment: CDR1 SGHVS and CDR2 FQNEAQ. The CDR3 is 14 amino acids. The CDR3 DNA reads as TGTGCCAGCAGCTTAAGCGGAAATTACTACGAGCAGTACTTC. Translating it yields CASSLSGNYYEQYF.

The chain joins TRBV28 to TRBJ2-1; TRBD2 agrees at 11 bases. Germline CDR1 is MDHEN and CDR2 is SYDVKM. The CDR3 runs to 14 residues. The junction had 7 bases not matched to a gene; V was cut back by 6 bases and J by 9 bases. This CDR3 is CASSTLAGVIEQFF. The CDR3 DNA is TGTGCCAGCAGCACACTAGCGGGAGTGATTGAGCAGTTCTTC.

The chain employs TRBV11-2 and TRBJ1-1; 8 bases are shared with TRBD1. V shed 4 bases, J shed 4 bases, and the junction held 8 bases outside the gene matches. Germline V gene sequence: CDR1 SGHAT, CDR2 FQNNGV. CDR3 length: 15 residues. CDR3 region: CASSSIRTGGTEAFF. CDR3 sequence (DNA): TGTGCCAGCAGCTCCATCCGTACAGGGGGCACTGAAGCTTTCTTT.

This sequence joins TRBV5-5 and TRBJ2-7; TRBD2 matches at 14 bases. This CDR3 is 18 amino acids long. V lost 0 bases and J lost 2; bases outside the gene matches: 7. CDR1 is SGHKS, CDR2 YYEKEE, per germline (reference sequence). The CDR3 nucleotides read TGTGCCAGCAGCTTGGGGGGACTAGCGGGAGCGCGTACCTACGAGCAGTACTTC. It yields the protein CASSLGGLAGARTYEQYF.

The chain combines TRBV5-4 with TRBJ2-2; either TRBD1 or TRBD2 may fit D (5 bases each). Germline V gene lookup returns CDR1 SGHNT and CDR2 YYREEE (reference sequence). Trimming pared 4 bases from V and 6 bases from J, leaving 10 bases between. The CDR3 length is 13 residues. CDR3 in DNA: TGTGCCAGCAGCCGAGGGGCTTCCGGGGAGCTGTTTTTT. It yields the protein CASSRGASGELFF.